A single sample gave rise to the 28 T cell receptor beta chains below, sequenced in a study of blood T cell repertoires in COVID-19. Profiled with immunoSEQ multiplex PCR; TCRdb holds only in-frame clones, not every one. This sample carries roughly 190,000 clones, about 88% of them seen once, and the ten largest clones take about 6.5%. Sequenced input: peripheral blood. Receptors were obtained from a woman older than 75 in a cohort sampled during active or convalescent COVID-19.

This clone is a singleton in its sample. The chain combines TRBV9 with TRBJ2-2; D possibly corresponds to TRBD1 (6 bases). Germline V gene data show CDR1 as SGDLS and CDR2 as YYNGEE. This CDR3 has 18 amino acids. V was clipped by 0 bases and J by 3 bases, with 18 bases between them. CDR3 residues: CASSVGVRDISYTGELFF. In nucleotides, the CDR3 is TGTGCCAGCAGCGTAGGGGTCCGGGACATCTCTTACACCGGGGAGCTGTTTTTT.

The J gene is TRBJ2-1, the V gene TRBV27; 10 nucleotides line up with TRBD1. V gave up 4 bases and J gave up 5 bases; unmatched junction bases: 11. This CDR3 has 17 residues. Germline loops: CDR1 MNHEY, CDR2 SMNVEV (reference sequence). CDR3 loop: CASSYLSAGTGDNEQFF. CDR3 DNA sequence: TGTGCCAGCAGTTACCTCTCGGCCGGGACAGGGGACAATGAGCAGTTCTTC.

The chain links TRBV13 to TRBJ1-1; the D gene is possibly TRBD1 (5 bases). There are 14 residues in the CDR3. Germline CDR1 is PRHDT and CDR2 is FYEKMQ (reference sequence). V was shortened by 3 bases and J by 4 bases, with 12 bases between the two germline ends. DNA for the CDR3: TGTGCCAGCAGCTTTTCAGGGTCGGGCACTGAAGCTTTCTTT. It codes for CASSFSGSGTEAFF.

This clone was seen only a few times. The rearrangement joins TRBV28 to TRBJ1-1; no definite D call. The V end was cut by 4 bases, the J end by 5 bases, with 20 bases between. The germline CDR1 and CDR2 sequences are MDHEN and SYDVKM. The length of the CDR3 is 16 residues. The chain's CDR3 is CASSSNRPEAWTEAFF. CDR3 DNA sequence: TGTGCCAGCAGTTCCAATCGCCCCGAAGCGTGGACTGAAGCTTTCTTT. The entire variable domain, with the rest obtained from reference TRBV28 and TRBJ1-1, is as follows: DVKVTQSSRYLVKRTGEKVFLECVQDMDHENMFWYRQDPGLGLRLIYFSYDVKMKEKGDIPEGYSVSREKKERFSLILESASTNQTSMYLCASSSNRPEAWTEAFFGQGTRLTVV.

This rearrangement joins TRBV7-2 to TRBJ2-3, with D tentatively TRBD2 (5 bases). The length of the CDR3 is 14 residues. Germline CDR1 is SGHTA and CDR2 is FQGNSA. V lost 5 bases to trimming and J lost 3 bases, with 12 bases between them. CDR3 DNA: TGTGCCAGCAGCGGTACGGGGATAACAGATACGCAGTATTTT. Encoded protein: CASSGTGITDTQYF.

The genes are TRBV10-3 and TRBJ2-1; D remains ambiguous. V lost 1 base and J lost 7, with 8 bases in between. Germline V gives CDR1 ENHRY, CDR2 SYGVKD. The CDR3 sequence is 13 residues long. CDR3 bases: TGTGCCATCAGTGAGTGGGCGACGAATGAGCAGTTCTTC. Translated, it gives CAISEWATNEQFF.

This chain joins TRBV2 and TRBJ1-5; possible D gene TRBD1, 5 bases. Germline lookup yields CDR1 SNHLY and CDR2 FYNNEI. CDR3 length: 15 amino acids. The V and J ends lost 2 bases and 7 bases respectively, with 15 bases between them. The CDR3 DNA sequence: TGTGCCAGCAGTGAAAGGGGCAGGGTTGGACAGCCCCAGCATTTT. Amino acids: CASSERGRVGQPQHF.

This clone was recorded once. The J gene is TRBJ2-1, the V gene TRBV18; TRBD1 might be the D (6 bases). The CDR3 is 18 residues long. V dropped 6 bases and J dropped 2 bases, with 23 bases sitting between them. The germline gives CDR1 KGHSH, CDR2 LQKENI. CDR3: CASSPREQGFMAYNEQFF. The DNA of the CDR3 is TGTGCCAGCTCGCCCCGGGAACAGGGTTTTATGGCCTACAATGAGCAGTTCTTC.

The V and J genes are TRBV11-2 and TRBJ1-2, with a possible D match to TRBD1 (5 bases). Germline CDR1 is SGHAT and CDR2 is FQNNGV. V was pared by 1 base and J by 4 bases, with 13 bases between. The CDR3 is 15 residues long. Here the CDR3 reads CASSLALTVSYGYTF. As DNA, the CDR3 is TGTGCCAGCAGCTTAGCCTTGACAGTCAGCTATGGCTACACCTTC.

The V and J genes are TRBV9 and TRBJ2-1, with 8 bases identical to TRBD1. The V gene end was trimmed by 4 bases and the J gene end by 8 bases; junction bases not matched to a gene: 8. This CDR3 region has 14 residues. CDR1 is SGDLS, CDR2 YYNGEE, per germline. As DNA, the CDR3 is TGTGCCAGCAGCTTCGGACAGGGCAAGGATGAGCAGTTCTTC. Translation: CASSFGQGKDEQFF.

The chain uses TRBV29-1 and TRBJ1-2, with D maybe TRBD1 (6 bases). Germline lookup yields CDR1 SQVTM and CDR2 ANQGSEA. V was shortened by 1 base and J by 8 bases, with 17 bases between the two germline ends. This CDR3 spans 14 amino acids. CDR3 DNA sequence: TGCAGCGTTGAAGCAGACAGGTCTGTACGGGGCTACACCTTC. Translating gives CSVEADRSVRGYTF.

The chain uses TRBV6-6 and TRBJ1-5; 10 nucleotides align to TRBD1. Unmatched junction bases numbered 6, after V lost 0 bases and J lost 7 bases. Germline V gene data show CDR1 as MNHNY and CDR2 as SVGAGI (reference sequence). The CDR3 is 16 residues long. CDR3 DNA: TGTGCCAGCAGTTACTCGATGAGGGACAGGGGACAGCCCCAGCATTTT. Its translation is CASSYSMRDRGQPQHF.

The DNA of the CDR3 is TGTGCCAGCAGCGCAAGCATGACCGGGACTAGCGGGAAACAAGAGACCCAGTACTTC. This encodes CASSASMTGTSGKQETQYF. This sequence joins TRBV5-4 and TRBJ2-5; 13 bases agree with TRBD2. With 4 bases clipped from V and 2 bases from J, the junction kept 14 bases outside the gene matches. Germline V gives CDR1 SGHNT, CDR2 YYREEE (reference sequence). The length of the CDR3 is 19 residues.

The chain has TRBV9 and TRBJ1-2; 9 bases are a match to TRBD1. The J segment lost 7 bases and the V segment lost 0 bases, leaving 4 bases of the junction unmatched. The CDR3 totals 14 residues. Germline values: CDR1 SGDLS, CDR2 YYNGEE. CDR3 sequence: CASSVEGTGSGYTF. In DNA, the CDR3 is TGTGCCAGCAGCGTAGAAGGGACAGGGTCTGGCTACACCTTC.

This rearrangement joins TRBV7-2 to TRBJ1-2; weak D call: TRBD1 (6 bases). Germline CDR1 and CDR2: SGHTA and FQGNSA. V lost 1 base and J 7 bases, leaving 16 bases between the germline ends. The CDR3 runs 15 residues. The CDR3 here is CASSLVGRPGAGYTF. The DNA for the CDR3 is TGTGCCAGCAGCTTAGTCGGGAGGCCAGGGGCTGGCTACACCTTC.

The chain recombines TRBV18 with TRBJ2-1; 7 bases agree with TRBD1. Per the germline V gene, CDR1 is KGHSH and CDR2 is LQKENI. CDR3 length equals 14 residues. V dropped 7 bases and J dropped 1; count of bases not matched to a gene: 4. CDR3 DNA: TGTGCCAGCTTCCCGACAGGGTCCTACAATGAGCAGTTCTTC. Translating it yields CASFPTGSYNEQFF.

The chain is built from TRBV18 and TRBJ1-5, with D hard to call. The CDR3 sequence is 17 residues long. CDR1 and CDR2 from the germline V gene are KGHSH and LQKENI. The germline V and J ends were trimmed by 0 bases and 2 bases, with 14 bases remaining between them. The CDR3 bases are TGTGCCAGCTCACCACCGTCGAGTCCCCTAGGCAATCAGCCCCAGCATTTT. It encodes CASSPPSSPLGNQPQHF.

This clone showed up just once. CDR3 DNA: TGTGCCAGCAGTGAAGCTGGGGGACAATTAAATCAGCCCCAGCATTTT. Translating gives CASSEAGGQLNQPQHF. The rearrangement links TRBV2 to TRBJ1-5; possibly TRBD1 for D (6 bases). The germline gives CDR1 SNHLY, CDR2 FYNNEI. This CDR3 spans 16 amino acids. The V end was cut by 0 bases, the J end by 4 bases, with 13 bases between.

The chain is built from TRBV27 and TRBJ1-1; D gene uncertain. Germline CDR1 reads MNHEY; CDR2 reads SMNVEV (reference sequence). CDR3 length: 13 residues. V was clipped by 8 bases and J by 5 bases, with 15 bases between them. The CDR3 sequence: CASLRAGGTEAFF. CDR3 nucleotides: TGTGCCAGCCTTAGGGCAGGAGGAACTGAAGCTTTCTTT.

The chain recombines TRBV3-1 (or the pseudogene TRBV3-2) with TRBJ1-4; TRBD1 aligns across 10 bases. The CDR3 totals 16 residues. The germline V gene has CDR1 LGHDT and CDR2 YNNKEL (reference sequence). V was clipped by 1 base and J by 8 bases; unmatched bases: 7. As DNA, the CDR3 is TGTGCCAGCAGCCAAGCGTTCGGGACAGGGGTGGAAAAACTGTTTTTT. It yields the protein CASSQAFGTGVEKLFF.

The chain recombines TRBV30 with TRBJ1-1; 7 positions match TRBD1. Trimming took 3 bases from V and 2 from J; bases not matched to a gene: 9. The V gene's germline CDR1 is GTSNPN and CDR2 SVGIG (reference sequence). The CDR3 loop spans 15 amino acids. The CDR3 nucleotides are TGTGCCTGGAGATTACTAAACAGGGGTAACACTGAAGCTTTCTTT. As protein: CAWRLLNRGNTEAFF.

This clone was detected a few times. This sequence joins TRBV7-2 and TRBJ1-5, with TRBD1 as a possible D gene (5 bases). The CDR3 runs to 14 residues. V dropped 5 bases and J dropped 5 bases, with 13 bases sitting between them. Per germline, CDR1 SGHTA and CDR2 FQGNSA. The chain's CDR3 is CASSPRDSYQPQHF. The DNA for the CDR3 is TGTGCCAGCAGCCCGCGGGACTCCTATCAGCCCCAGCATTTT. Full variable domain (remainder filled in from reference TRBV7-2 and TRBJ1-5): GAGVSQSPSNKVTEKGKDVELRCDPISGHTALYWYRQSLGQGLEFLIYFQGNSAPDKSGLPSDRFSAERTGGSVSTLTIQRTQQEDSAVYLCASSPRDSYQPQHFGDGTRLSIL.

The gene calls are TRBV6-2 or TRBV6-3 and TRBJ1-5; D remains ambiguous. The germline gives CDR1 MNHEY, CDR2 SVGEGT. V was cut by 0 bases and J by 1 base, with 10 bases left in between. The CDR3 sequence is 16 residues long. The CDR3 loop reads CASSYSGVISNQPQHF. As DNA, the CDR3 is TGTGCCAGCAGTTACTCGGGCGTAATCAGCAATCAGCCCCAGCATTTT.

This clone was recorded many times. V gene TRBV6-5 combines with J gene TRBJ1-2; 8 bases map to TRBD1. Germline V lookup: CDR1 MNHEY, CDR2 SVGAGI. The CDR3 totals 14 residues. With 6 bases clipped from V and 6 bases from J, the junction kept 9 bases outside the gene matches. The CDR3 protein is CASRRSQGGDGYTF. CDR3 bases: TGTGCCAGCAGGCGCTCACAGGGGGGGGATGGCTACACCTTC.

This chain links TRBV28 with TRBJ1-5; the D gene is possibly TRBD1 (6 bases). This CDR3 contains 21 residues. Trimming shortened V by 5 bases and J by 0 bases, and 29 bases separated the two germline ends. Per germline, CDR1 MDHEN and CDR2 SYDVKM. Written as DNA, the CDR3 is TGTGCCAGCAGTCAGGGGTCGGGCAGCCCGCATATAATTTTTAGCAATCAGCCCCAGCATTTT. It codes for CASSQGSGSPHIIFSNQPQHF.

This clone was observed a few times. The rearrangement links TRBV7-2 to TRBJ2-7; 9 bases align to TRBD2. The V segment lost 2 bases and the J segment 2 bases; nucleotides outside the gene matches: 4. The CDR3 length is 15 residues. Germline V gene lookup returns CDR1 SGHTA and CDR2 FQGNSA. CDR3 protein: CASSLRSGGTYEQYF. The DNA of the CDR3 is TGTGCCAGCAGCTTAAGGAGCGGGGGGACCTACGAGCAGTACTTC.

This chain joins TRBV28 and TRBJ2-5; 13 bases agree with TRBD2. The CDR3 is made up of 16 amino acids. CDR1 is MDHEN, CDR2 SYDVKM, per germline. J was trimmed by 4 bases and V by 5 bases; bases with no gene match: 7. In nucleotides, the CDR3 is TGTGCCAGCAGTCCGAGGGGACTAGCGGGAAGAGAGACCCAGTACTTC. Amino acids: CASSPRGLAGRETQYF.

In DNA form, the CDR3 reads TGTGCCAGCAGTGAAACCCCTGCGAGGACAGATACGCAGTATTTT. Residues: CASSETPARTDTQYF. This chain uses TRBV6-1 with TRBJ2-3, with D unresolved. The CDR3 is 15 residues long. CDR1 and CDR2 from the germline V gene are MNHNS and SASEGT. V was trimmed by 2 bases and J by 3 bases, leaving 12 bases between them.